This TCR beta chain emerged from a study of somatic mutations in cytotoxic T cells in rheumatoid arthritis. In the study overall: Flow sorting yielded some V beta antibody-stained T-cell populations at nearly 100% purity, among them V beta1+ cells sequenced for TCRB. Whole-study results and caveats: TRBV07 appeared slightly underrepresented in the rheumatoid arthritis patients. That finding was not adjusted to account for multiple comparisons.

V lost 4 bases to trimming and J lost 1 base; unmatched junction nucleotides: 4. Germline CDR1 MNHNS, CDR2 SASEGT. This CDR3 contains 16 residues. Points on this clone: The antigen is undetermined.

Produced via immunoSEQ multiplex PCR; TCRdb's table is partial and in-frame only. The table shows 20,000 or so clones, with about 85% occurring only once. Material: CD8+ T cells sorted from blood. This TCR was sampled from a woman aged 40 to 50 with rheumatoid arthritis. This chain connects TRBV6-1 to TRBJ2-3; TRBD2 matches at 11 bases. CDR3 protein: CASSVLAGGGTDTQYF. CDR3 bases: TGTGCCAGCAGTGTTCTAGCGGGGGGCGGCACAGATACGCAGTATTTT.